A single sample is the source of the 30 T cell receptor beta chains below, sequenced in a study of T cell responses to AZD1222 COVID-19 vaccine. Using immunoSEQ multiplex PCR, the repertoire was profiled, and TCRdb retains in-frame clones only, with some absent. The sample consists of some 110,000 clones, 85% to 95% of them appearing once. Sequences were derived from peripheral blood, sampled on day 0 of AZD1222 vaccination. The source is an adult in good health.

The V call is TRBV9, the J call TRBJ2-5; D is perhaps TRBD1 (5 bases). CDR1 SGDLS and CDR2 YYNGEE come from the germline V gene. The V end lost 3 bases, the J end lost 5 bases, and 14 bases lay between the germline ends. This CDR3 is 14 amino acids long. The CDR3 is CASSGSREYETQYF. The DNA for the CDR3 is TGTGCCAGCAGCGGGTCCAGGGAATACGAGACCCAGTACTTC. Combining the CDR3 with reference TRBV9 and TRBJ2-5 gives the whole variable domain DSGVTQTPKHLITATGQRVTLRCSPRSGDLSVYWYQQSLDQGLQFLIQYYNGEERAKGNILERFSAQQFPDLHSELNLSSLELGDSALYFCASSGSREYETQYFGPGTRLLVL.

This chain uses TRBV19 with TRBJ2-7; TRBD2 matches at 13 bases. Germline lookup yields CDR1 LNHDA and CDR2 SQIVND (reference sequence). Germline trimming cut 4 bases from V and 3 bases from J; bases unmatched to any gene: 3. The CDR3 spans 15 residues. In nucleotides, the CDR3 is TGTGCCAGTAGTAGAGGGACTAGCGGGATCTACGAGCAGTACTTC. Amino acids: CASSRGTSGIYEQYF.

The J gene is TRBJ2-2, the V gene TRBV6-4, with D perhaps TRBD1 (5 bases). This CDR3 comprises 14 residues. Trimming left V 8 bases short and J 1 base short, with 11 bases between. Germline-derived CDR1 and CDR2 are MRHNA and SNTAGT. DNA for the CDR3: TGTGCCAGCGCTCGGCAGGGGAACACCGGGGAGCTGTTTTTT. Protein: CASARQGNTGELFF.

The rearrangement joins TRBV9 to TRBJ2-5; tentative D call: TRBD1 (5 bases). Germline lookup yields CDR1 SGDLS and CDR2 YYNGEE. The CDR3 consists of 13 residues. V was trimmed by 4 bases and J by 5 bases, leaving 12 bases between them. CDR3 residues: CASSLQDGETQYF. The CDR3 nucleotides are TGTGCCAGCAGCCTACAGGATGGGGAGACCCAGTACTTC. Combining the CDR3 with reference TRBV9 and TRBJ2-5 gives the whole variable domain DSGVTQTPKHLITATGQRVTLRCSPRSGDLSVYWYQQSLDQGLQFLIQYYNGEERAKGNILERFSAQQFPDLHSELNLSSLELGDSALYFCASSLQDGETQYFGPGTRLLVL.

This chain connects TRBV5-1 to TRBJ1-1; 7 nucleotides line up with TRBD1. Germline trimming cut 4 bases from V and 4 bases from J; bases unmatched to any gene: 7. CDR1 SGHRS and CDR2 YFSETQ come from the germline V gene. This CDR3 comprises 14 residues. CDR3 loop: CASSLTGVGTEAFF. As DNA, the CDR3 is TGCGCCAGCAGCCTTACAGGGGTGGGCACTGAAGCTTTCTTT.

This clone was detected a few times. The chain links TRBV3-1 (or the pseudogene TRBV3-2) to TRBJ2-1, with 7 nucleotides matching TRBD1. The length of the CDR3 is 18 residues. The germline V gene encodes CDR1 LGHDT and CDR2 YNNKEL (reference sequence). After removal of 4 bases from V and 6 bases from J, the junction contained 18 bases not matched to a gene. Here the CDR3 DNA reads TGTGCCAGCAGCCGCAAGGGGGCTAGCTCCGAGTGGTTCAATGAGCAGTTCTTC. Protein: CASSRKGASSEWFNEQFF.

The chain combines TRBV11-2 with TRBJ1-6; the D is unclear. The CDR3 sequence is 13 residues long. The germline V gene has CDR1 SGHAT and CDR2 FQNNGV. The V end was cut by 0 bases, the J end by 7 bases, with 4 bases between. Here the CDR3 reads CASSLERNSPLHF. The CDR3, as DNA: TGTGCCAGCAGCTTAGAAAGAAATTCACCCCTCCACTTT. The full variable domain, rest sourced from reference TRBV11-2 and TRBJ1-6, is EAGVAQSPRYKIIEKRQSVAFWCNPISGHATLYWYQQILGQGPKLLIQFQNNGVVDDSQLPKDRFSAERLKGVDSTLKIQPAKLEDSAVYLCASSLERNSPLHFGNGTRLTVT.

In DNA form, the CDR3 reads TGCGCCAGCAGCCTCCGAGGGTCGGGACAGGTTAATGAAAAACTGTTTTTT. Translated: CASSLRGSGQVNEKLFF. The chain is built from TRBV4-1 and TRBJ1-4, with 8 nucleotides matching TRBD1. Germline assignment: CDR1 MGHRA and CDR2 YSYEKL. Trimming took 4 bases from V and 4 from J; bases not matched to a gene: 11. CDR3 length: 17 amino acids.

In this sample, this clone turned up once. The chain has TRBV27 and TRBJ2-7; 11 nucleotides agree with TRBD2. Germline CDR1 reads MNHEY; CDR2 reads SMNVEV (reference sequence). The CDR3 runs to 14 residues. With 6 bases clipped from V and 3 bases from J, the junction kept 4 bases outside the gene matches. The CDR3 loop reads CASSPLAGDYEQYF. The CDR3 DNA is TGTGCCAGCAGCCCACTAGCGGGAGACTACGAGCAGTACTTC.

This chain uses TRBV2 with TRBJ2-2; possibly TRBD1 for D (6 bases). Trimming cost V 5 bases and J 1 base, with 11 bases left between them. The CDR3 has 15 amino acids. The germline V gene has CDR1 SNHLY and CDR2 FYNNEI. The CDR3 loop is CASSPDRLNTGELFF. In DNA form, the CDR3 reads TGTGCCAGCAGTCCTGACAGGTTGAACACCGGGGAGCTGTTTTTT.

Here the CDR3 DNA reads TGTGCCAGCAGCTCCGGACCCTACGAGCAGTACTTC. Translation gives CASSSGPYEQYF. V is TRBV6-5 and J is TRBJ2-7; D unresolved. From germline, CDR1 is MNHEY and CDR2 SVGAGI. The CDR3 is 12 amino acids. The V gene lost 6 bases and the J gene lost 2 bases, with 8 bases spanning the gap.

This clone has a single count. J is TRBJ2-1 and V is TRBV6-5, with D possibly TRBD1 on 6 matching bases. This CDR3 spans 13 amino acids. CDR1 and CDR2 from the germline V gene are MNHEY and SVGAGI. V lost 5 bases to trimming and J lost 4 bases, with 9 bases between them. In nucleotides, the CDR3 is TGTGCCAGCAGTAGACAGGAATACAATGAGCAGTTCTTC. It encodes CASSRQEYNEQFF.

J is TRBJ1-1 and V is TRBV6-5; 7 bases map to TRBD1. This CDR3 comprises 14 residues. V lost 0 bases to trimming and J lost 5 bases; unmatched junction nucleotides: 3. The germline CDR1 and CDR2 sequences are MNHEY and SVGAGI. The CDR3 loop is CASSYSEGATEAFF. For the CDR3, the DNA is TGTGCCAGCAGTTACTCCGAGGGGGCGACTGAAGCTTTCTTT.

The J gene is TRBJ1-2, the V gene TRBV12-3 or TRBV12-4; D call uncertain. This CDR3 is built from 12 residues. The V end was cut by 11 bases, the J end by 4 bases, with 14 bases between. The DNA for the CDR3 is TGTGCCGCTGGCTCGGGCGCCTATGGCTACACCTTC. It codes for CAAGSGAYGYTF.

The V call is TRBV7-3, the J call TRBJ2-3; 9 bases match TRBD1. CDR3 length: 15 residues. Germline loops: CDR1 SGHTA, CDR2 FQGTGA. Losses at the gene ends were 9 bases for V and 0 bases for J; bases not matched to a gene: 7. CDR3 sequence: CASQQTGGSTDTQYF. The CDR3 nucleotides read TGTGCCAGTCAACAGACAGGGGGGAGCACAGATACGCAGTATTTT.

The chain couples TRBV9 to TRBJ1-1; a possible D gene is TRBD1 (5 bases). V was clipped by 4 bases and J by 3 bases, with 16 bases between them. The length of the CDR3 is 15 residues. CDR1 is SGDLS, CDR2 YYNGEE, per germline. The CDR3 DNA reads TGTGCCAGCAGCACGGCCTCAGGGACCCACACTGAAGCTTTCTTT. It yields the protein CASSTASGTHTEAFF. The full variable domain, completed using reference TRBV9 and TRBJ1-1, is DSGVTQTPKHLITATGQRVTLRCSPRSGDLSVYWYQQSLDQGLQFLIQYYNGEERAKGNILERFSAQQFPDLHSELNLSSLELGDSALYFCASSTASGTHTEAFFGQGTRLTVV.

The chain has TRBV5-1 and TRBJ2-5; D not resolved. The ends were cut back, 4 bases at V and 8 bases at J, with 24 bases in the middle. This CDR3 is built from 16 residues. Germline assignment: CDR1 SGHRS and CDR2 YFSETQ. The CDR3 bases are TGCGCCAGCAGCCCCGGCCCCCTGGCTACCAAGAGAACCCAGTACTTC. Translated, it gives CASSPGPLATKRTQYF.

The chain joins TRBV28 to TRBJ2-6; no reliable D call. CDR3 size: 15 residues. The germline CDR1 and CDR2 sequences are MDHEN and SYDVKM. V lost 2 bases, J lost 0 bases, and 5 bases lay in between. For the CDR3, the DNA is TGTGCCAGCAGTTTAATGAGCTCTGGGGCCAACGTCCTGACTTTC. Amino acids: CASSLMSSGANVLTF.

The rearrangement links TRBV6-5 to TRBJ1-1; a weak D match, TRBD1 (6 bases). There are 13 residues in the CDR3. V dropped 7 bases and J dropped 0 bases, with 9 bases sitting between them. The germline V gene encodes CDR1 MNHEY and CDR2 SVGAGI. CDR3 nucleotides: TGTGCCAGCACAGGGGACATGAACACTGAAGCTTTCTTT. Translated, it gives CASTGDMNTEAFF.

The chain combines TRBV4-1 with TRBJ2-1; a possible D gene is TRBD2 (6 bases). The germline CDR1 and CDR2 sequences are MGHRA and YSYEKL. Trimming removed 4 bases at V and 14 bases at J, with 15 bases between. The CDR3 has 12 amino acids. The CDR3 DNA follows: TGCGCCAGCAGCCTACCTATGGGGACTGAGTTCTTC. Translated, it gives CASSLPMGTEFF.

The chain links TRBV11-2 to TRBJ2-5; TRBD2 matches 8 bases. The CDR3 totals 16 residues. The ends lost 1 base at V and 5 bases at J; junction bases unmatched: 9. The germline CDR1 and CDR2 sequences are SGHAT and FQNNGV. This chain's CDR3 is CASSLASGSSGETQYF. DNA of the CDR3: TGTGCCAGCAGCTTAGCCAGCGGGAGTTCCGGGGAGACCCAGTACTTC. The variable domain in full, with the rest retrieved from reference TRBV11-2 and TRBJ2-5, is EAGVAQSPRYKIIEKRQSVAFWCNPISGHATLYWYQQILGQGPKLLIQFQNNGVVDDSQLPKDRFSAERLKGVDSTLKIQPAKLEDSAVYLCASSLASGSSGETQYFGPGTRLLVL.

The rearrangement links TRBV11-3 to TRBJ1-1; a weak D match, TRBD1 (5 bases). The CDR3 is made up of 13 amino acids. The V end lost 1 base, the J end lost 8 bases, and 11 bases lay between the germline ends. Germline lookup yields CDR1 SGHNT and CDR2 YENEEA. In nucleotides, the CDR3 is TGTGCCAGCAGCTTAGTTTTCAGGGCAGAAGCTTTCTTT. This gives the protein CASSLVFRAEAFF.

The CDR3 nucleotides read TGCGCCAGCAGCTTGGCGGCGACAGGGCATGGCTACACCTTC. Amino acid sequence: CASSLAATGHGYTF. V usage is TRBV5-1 and J usage is TRBJ1-2; 7 bases are shared with TRBD1. Germline V gene lookup returns CDR1 SGHRS and CDR2 YFSETQ. V shed 0 bases, J shed 6 bases, and the junction held 5 bases outside the gene matches. This CDR3 is built from 14 residues.

The V call is TRBV11-3, the J call TRBJ2-7; TRBD1 matches at 7 bases. J was trimmed by 2 bases and V by 4 bases; bases with no gene match: 5. The CDR3 spans 14 residues. Germline V lookup: CDR1 SGHNT, CDR2 YENEEA. Here the CDR3 reads CASSSDRAPYEQYF. In nucleotides, the CDR3 is TGTGCCAGCAGCTCCGACAGGGCTCCCTACGAGCAGTACTTC.

The chain employs TRBV2 and TRBJ1-5; TRBD1 might be the D (5 bases). Trimming shortened V by 4 bases and J by 4 bases, and 8 bases separated the two germline ends. CDR3 length: 13 residues. Germline V gene data show CDR1 as SNHLY and CDR2 as FYNNEI. This CDR3 reads CASSGGRNQPQHF. The CDR3 DNA reads TGTGCCAGCAGTGGGGGCAGAAATCAGCCCCAGCATTTT.

Here the CDR3 reads CASSPRSHNEKLFF. DNA for the CDR3: TGTGCCAGCAGCCCAAGGTCGCATAACGAAAAACTGTTTTTT. The rearrangement joins TRBV7-9 to TRBJ1-4; D is uncertain. The CDR3 has 14 residues. Trimming took 5 bases from V and 8 from J, leaving 15 bases between them. Per the germline V gene, CDR1 is SEHNR and CDR2 is FQNEAQ (reference sequence).

This rearrangement joins TRBV9 to TRBJ2-1, with 7 bases identical to TRBD2. Per the germline V gene, CDR1 is SGDLS and CDR2 is YYNGEE. The CDR3 contains 14 residues. V lost 0 bases and J lost 9; bases outside the gene matches: 6. CDR3 loop: CASSVALAGVEQFF. CDR3 DNA: TGTGCCAGCAGCGTAGCGTTAGCGGGCGTTGAGCAGTTCTTC.

The CDR3 spells CASSQVVTSSYNEQFF. CDR3 in DNA: TGCGCCAGCAGCCAAGTAGTCACCAGCTCCTACAATGAGCAGTTCTTC. The chain has TRBV5-1 and TRBJ2-1; D is ambiguous. The CDR3 consists of 16 residues. Germline lookup yields CDR1 SGHRS and CDR2 YFSETQ. Trimming took off 4 bases at V and 0 bases at J, with 14 bases between the two ends. Filled out from reference TRBV5-1 and TRBJ2-1, the complete variable domain reads KAGVTQTPRYLIKTRGQQVTLSCSPISGHRSVSWYQQTPGQGLQFLFEYFSETQRNKGNFPGRFSGRQFSNSRSEMNVSTLELGDSALYLCASSQVVTSSYNEQFFGPGTRLTVL.

The CDR3 nucleotides read TGTGCCAGCAGTGAATGGCAGGGGACTGAAGCTTTCTTT. Amino acids: CASSEWQGTEAFF. The genes are TRBV6-1 and TRBJ1-1, with D perhaps matching TRBD1 (6 bases). CDR1 is MNHNS and CDR2 is SASEGT in the germline V gene. This CDR3 is 13 amino acids long. Trimming removed 2 bases at V and 5 bases at J, with 9 bases between.

V usage is TRBV7-3 and J usage is TRBJ2-1; 8 bases align to TRBD2. Germline V lookup: CDR1 SGHTA, CDR2 FQGTGA. This CDR3 has 14 residues. Trimming at V came to 5 bases and at J to 8 bases, leaving 8 bases not matched to a gene. The CDR3, as DNA: TGTGCCAGCAGCCTTGTCGGGGGGGCCTATGAGCAGTTCTTC. It codes for CASSLVGGAYEQFF.